This record looks at one T cell receptor (beta chain) sequence and its context. This PCR relied on a set of 60 Vbeta primers and 13 Jbeta primers. Produced via immunoSEQ multiplex PCR; TCRdb's table is partial and in-frame only. Of a few hundred thousand clones listed, approximately 80% are singletons. This sample is part of a study of cytomegalovirus exposure and HLA in healthy donors. This CDR3 comprises 16 residues. Germline lookup yields CDR1 SGHNT and CDR2 YENEEA. V was pared by 5 bases and J by 8 bases, with 19 bases between. This clonotype was sampled from a woman in her thirties or forties in good health and CMV-seronegative. This chain links TRBV11-3 with TRBJ1-6; D may be TRBD1 (6 bases). Sample: PBMCs. CDR3 protein: CASSTRTASLDSPLHF. In DNA, the CDR3 is TGTGCCAGCAGCACCCGGACAGCTTCCTTAGATTCACCCCTCCACTTT.